The text below deals with one T cell receptor beta chain. Trimming stripped 5 bases from V and 6 bases from J, with 16 bases between. The CDR3 loop spans 14 amino acids. Per germline, CDR1 MDHEN and CDR2 SYDVKM. Sequencing used immunoSEQ multiplex PCR; TCRdb keeps in-frame clones, though not all of them. The table records fewer than 130,000 clones, around 90% of them present only once. This sample stems from a study of OX40 agonist ivuxolimab in advanced cancers. This clonotype was sampled from an adult with an advanced solid tumor such as melanoma, head and neck, liver or kidney cancer. This chain joins TRBV28 and TRBJ1-2; D unresolved. The sample consisted of CD4+ or CD8+ T cells sorted from blood, taken in a trial of the OX40 agonist ivuxolimab. CDR3 amino acids: CASSLYFRSNGYTF. CDR3 coding DNA: TGTGCCAGCAGTCTGTACTTCAGATCTAATGGCTACACCTTC.